This T cell receptor (beta chain) was captured in a study of T-cell reconstitution after alpha-beta-depleted transplantation in children. This clonotype was detected a few times. Its antigen is still unknown. Unique molecular identifiers were incorporated into the prepared TCRbeta library. From the PCR reads, TCRdb called clonotypes with MiXCR, one entry per CDR3 protein. The data contain fewer than 550,000 distinct CDR3 sequences, approximately 10% of them singletons. Findings of the study overall: Where some patients showed high TCRbeta diversity at day 60, it came from recipient T cells and thymic progenitors that had survived. About two months after transplant, alpha-beta T cells reportedly came from several hundred expanded graft clones. T-cell numbers and diversity, one year after transplant, stemmed largely from T cells that were newly produced.

J gave up 2 bases and V 4 bases, and 6 bases lay outside the gene matches. Per the germline V gene, CDR1 is DFQATT and CDR2 is SNEGSKA (reference sequence). This CDR3 comprises 14 residues. The sample was PBMCs, mostly from graft donor cells, taken 180 days after TCRalphabeta/CD19-depleted stem cell transplant. The chain carries TRBV20-1 and TRBJ2-3, with 7 bases that match TRBD2. The TCR comes from a female patient aged 2-9 years who had a stem cell transplant for aplastic anemia, so the T cells may come from the graft donor. The CDR3 coding sequence is TGCAGTGCTAAACTAGCGAGATACACAGATACGCAGTATTTT. Translating gives CSAKLARYTDTQYF.